What follows are 15 T cell receptor beta chains derived from one specimen sequenced in a study of cytomegalovirus exposure and HLA in healthy donors. Both 60 Vbeta primers and 13 Jbeta primers went into the PCR. Clones were read by immunoSEQ multiplex PCR, and TCRdb kept only the in-frame ones, dropping some. The sample lists 150,000 to 200,000 clones, roughly 88% occurring once. The sequencing sample was made of PBMCs. Every receptor here comes from a man between 18 and 29 years old in good health and CMV-seropositive.

This clone was picked up one time. The CDR3 DNA reads TGTGCCAGCAGCGTAGCGGGGGCAGGGGGGACTGGCTACACCTTC. Residues: CASSVAGAGGTGYTF. The rearrangement uses TRBV9 and TRBJ1-2; 7 nucleotides line up with TRBD1. V shed 0 bases, J shed 7 bases, and the junction held 9 bases outside the gene matches. The CDR3 runs to 15 residues. In germline, CDR1 is SGDLS, CDR2 YYNGEE.

V gene TRBV7-3 combines with J gene TRBJ2-1; D is perhaps TRBD2 (5 bases). Trimming took off 3 bases at V and 8 bases at J, with 8 bases between the two ends. CDR1 SGHTA and CDR2 FQGTGA come from the germline V gene. This CDR3 region has 12 residues. The CDR3 loop is CASSFSGDEQFF. In DNA, the CDR3 is TGTGCCAGCAGCTTCTCCGGGGATGAGCAGTTCTTC.

The CDR3 loop is CASKQDGGRNEQFF. The CDR3 coding sequence is TGTGCCAGCAAACAAGACGGGGGGCGGAATGAGCAGTTCTTC. This sequence joins TRBV7-9 and TRBJ2-1, with a weak D call TRBD2 (7 bases). Germline CDR1 reads SEHNR; CDR2 reads FQNEAQ (reference sequence). Trimming stripped 7 bases from V and 7 bases from J, with 17 bases between. This CDR3 region has 14 residues. Drawing the rest from reference TRBV7-9 and TRBJ2-1, the complete variable domain is DTGVSQNPRHKITKRGQNVTFRCDPISEHNRLYWYRQTLGQGPEFLTYFQNEAQLEKSRLLSDRFSAERPKGSFSTLEIQRTEQGDSAMYLCASKQDGGRNEQFFGPGTRLTVL.

The chain couples TRBV7-2 to TRBJ1-2; TRBD1 might be the D (5 bases). The germline gives CDR1 SGHTA, CDR2 FQGNSA. Trimming left V 2 bases short and J 4 bases short, with 11 bases between. This CDR3 has 14 residues. CDR3 loop: CASSLQGQAYGYTF. In DNA form, the CDR3 reads TGTGCCAGCAGCTTACAGGGCCAGGCCTATGGCTACACCTTC. Combining the CDR3 with reference TRBV7-2 and TRBJ1-2 gives the whole variable domain GAGVSQSPSNKVTEKGKDVELRCDPISGHTALYWYRQSLGQGLEFLIYFQGNSAPDKSGLPSDRFSAERTGGSVSTLTIQRTQQEDSAVYLCASSLQGQAYGYTFGSGTRLTVV.

V usage is TRBV11-2 and J usage is TRBJ2-7; weak D call: TRBD1 (7 bases). Looked up from germline, CDR1 is SGHAT and CDR2 is FQNNGV. Between the trimmed V and J ends, which lost 1 base and 5 bases, there was a span of 18 bases. CDR3 length: 16 amino acids. The CDR3 loop is CASSLGAGTAGDEQYF. For the CDR3, the DNA is TGTGCCAGCAGCTTAGGTGCCGGGACAGCGGGCGACGAGCAGTACTTC.

The chain is built from TRBV9 and TRBJ2-2, with a weak D call TRBD2 (6 bases). This CDR3 region has 15 residues. In germline, CDR1 is SGDLS, CDR2 YYNGEE. V was cut by 4 bases and J by 8 bases, with 18 bases left in between. The CDR3 coding sequence is TGTGCCAGCAGCCCCGGTCGGAGGGCGACGGGGGAGCTGTTTTTT. Amino acids: CASSPGRRATGELFF.

This chain uses TRBV5-4 with TRBJ2-7, with D perhaps TRBD1 (6 bases). Trimming pared 3 bases from V and 2 bases from J, leaving 12 bases between. The germline gives CDR1 SGHNT, CDR2 YYREEE (reference sequence). CDR3 length: 14 residues. CDR3 nucleotides: TGTGCCAGCAGCTACAACACAGGGACCTACGAGCAGTACTTC. The encoded protein is CASSYNTGTYEQYF.

The chain couples TRBV7-9 to TRBJ1-5; TRBD1 matches at 7 bases. V lost 5 bases to trimming and J lost 3 bases; unmatched junction nucleotides: 4. This CDR3 contains 14 residues. Looked up from germline, CDR1 is SEHNR and CDR2 is FQNEAQ (reference sequence). The CDR3 nucleotides read TGTGCCAGCAGCAAGACAGGGTCCAATCAGCCCCAGCATTTT. Protein sequence: CASSKTGSNQPQHF. Using reference TRBV7-9 and TRBJ1-5 for the parts outside the CDR3, the full variable domain is DTGVSQNPRHKITKRGQNVTFRCDPISEHNRLYWYRQTLGQGPEFLTYFQNEAQLEKSRLLSDRFSAERPKGSFSTLEIQRTEQGDSAMYLCASSKTGSNQPQHFGDGTRLSIL.

V gene TRBV7-3 combines with J gene TRBJ2-7; the match to TRBD2 covers 8 bases. CDR1 is SGHTA, CDR2 FQGTGA, per germline. The J segment lost 3 bases and the V segment lost 5 bases, leaving 6 bases of the junction unmatched. The CDR3 totals 14 residues. The CDR3 nucleotides are TGTGCCAGCAGCCCTCAGCGGGGGAACTACGAGCAGTACTTC. It codes for CASSPQRGNYEQYF.

In this sample, this clone turned up a few times. This chain joins TRBV30 and TRBJ1-5; 7 bases map to TRBD1. This CDR3 is built from 13 residues. V dropped 5 bases and J dropped 4; count of bases not matched to a gene: 5. Germline V lookup: CDR1 GTSNPN, CDR2 SVGIG (reference sequence). The CDR3 is CAWGRDSNQPQHF. In DNA form, the CDR3 reads TGTGCCTGGGGCCGGGACAGTAATCAGCCCCAGCATTTT.

This sequence joins TRBV6-1 and TRBJ2-5, with no clear D. TRBJ2-7 matches the DNA end more closely, so the J call is doubtful. The CDR3 length is 11 residues. Germline V gene sequence: CDR1 MNHNS, CDR2 SASEGT. The CDR3 loop reads CASSVTDEQYF. Here the CDR3 DNA reads TGTGCCAGCAGTGTCACAGACGAGCAGTACTTC.

The V gene is TRBV7-3, the J gene TRBJ2-5, with a possible D match to TRBD2 (6 bases). CDR3 length: 14 amino acids. V was clipped by 5 bases and J by 1 base, with 11 bases between them. CDR1 SGHTA and CDR2 FQGTGA come from the germline V gene. The CDR3 here is CASSKMGGQETQYF. Written as DNA, the CDR3 is TGTGCCAGCAGCAAGATGGGGGGCCAAGAGACCCAGTACTTC. The variable domain in full, completed from reference TRBV7-3 and TRBJ2-5, reads GAGVSQTPSNKVTEKGKYVELRCDPISGHTALYWYRQSLGQGPEFLIYFQGTGAADDSGLPNDRFFAVRPEGSVSTLKIQRTERGDSAVYLCASSKMGGQETQYFGPGTRLLVL.

This chain uses TRBV21-1 with TRBJ1-1. TRBV21-1 is termed a pseudogene. The CDR3 contains 15 residues. DNA for the CDR3: TGTGCCAGCAGCATCGCCACAACCGAGGACACTGAAGCTTTCTTT. This sequence encodes CASSIATTEDTEAFF.

The chain joins TRBV7-9 to TRBJ2-3; 10 bases align to TRBD1. V trimming: 5 bases; J trimming: 4 bases; junction bases outside the gene matches: 9. The CDR3 extends over 16 amino acids. Germline V gene data show CDR1 as SEHNR and CDR2 as FQNEAQ (reference sequence). CDR3 in DNA: TGTGCCAGCAGCCTCGGACAGGGGGTGGACGCAGATACGCAGTATTTT. Translated, it gives CASSLGQGVDADTQYF.

This clone was detected only once. The chain combines TRBV7-9 with TRBJ1-1, with D unresolved. Per the germline V gene, CDR1 is SEHNR and CDR2 is FQNEAQ (reference sequence). The CDR3 has 15 residues. V shed 1 base and J shed 11 bases, with 20 bases lying between them. The CDR3 here is CASSLDTARLEVAFF. The CDR3 nucleotides read TGTGCCAGCAGCTTAGATACAGCTCGCCTTGAAGTGGCTTTCTTT. Full variable domain (remainder filled in from reference TRBV7-9 and TRBJ1-1): DTGVSQNPRHKITKRGQNVTFRCDPISEHNRLYWYRQTLGQGPEFLTYFQNEAQLEKSRLLSDRFSAERPKGSFSTLEIQRTEQGDSAMYLCASSLDTARLEVAFFGQGTRLTVV.